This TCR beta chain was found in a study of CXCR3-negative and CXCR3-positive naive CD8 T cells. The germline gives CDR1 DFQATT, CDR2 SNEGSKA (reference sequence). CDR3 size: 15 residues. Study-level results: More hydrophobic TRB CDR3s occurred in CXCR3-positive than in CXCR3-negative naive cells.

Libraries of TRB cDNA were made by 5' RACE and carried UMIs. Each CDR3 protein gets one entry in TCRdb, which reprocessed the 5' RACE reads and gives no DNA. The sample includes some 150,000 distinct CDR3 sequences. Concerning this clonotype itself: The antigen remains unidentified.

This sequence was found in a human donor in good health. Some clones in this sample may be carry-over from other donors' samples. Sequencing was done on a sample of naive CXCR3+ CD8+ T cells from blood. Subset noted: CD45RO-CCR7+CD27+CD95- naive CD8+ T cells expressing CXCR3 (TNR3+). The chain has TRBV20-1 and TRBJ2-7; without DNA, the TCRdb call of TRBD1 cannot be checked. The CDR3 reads CSARDGDRGGHEQYF.